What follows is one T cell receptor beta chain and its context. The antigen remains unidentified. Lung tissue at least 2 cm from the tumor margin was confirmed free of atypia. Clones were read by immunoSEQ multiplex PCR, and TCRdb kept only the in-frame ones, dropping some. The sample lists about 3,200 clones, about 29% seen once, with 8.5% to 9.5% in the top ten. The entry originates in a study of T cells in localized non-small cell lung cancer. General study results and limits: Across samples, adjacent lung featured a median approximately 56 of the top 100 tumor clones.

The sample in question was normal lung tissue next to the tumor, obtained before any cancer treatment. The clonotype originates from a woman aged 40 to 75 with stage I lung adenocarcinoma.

CDR3 in DNA: TGTGCCAGCAGTTACCGGGTAGCAGGGAATATCCTCTATGGCTACACCTTC. Residues: CASSYRVAGNILYGYTF. The genes are TRBV6-8 and TRBJ1-2; D may be TRBD1 (5 bases). Germline V gives CDR1 MNHGY, CDR2 SAAAGT. The V end lost 2 bases, the J end lost 4 bases, and 20 bases lay between the germline ends. This CDR3 spans 17 amino acids.